This TCR beta chain was identified in a study of cytomegalovirus exposure and HLA in healthy donors. Study-wide background: Counted in an early data release were approximately 85 million unique TCRs from HLA-typed donors.

The CDR3 is made up of 15 amino acids. Germline V gene sequence: CDR1 MNHEY, CDR2 SMNVEV (reference sequence). After removal of 4 bases from V and 3 bases from J, the junction contained 7 bases not matched to a gene. Study-level points and caveats: In an earlier analysis, about 90% or about 30%: the productive usage of most TCR beta V segments. Later work associated roughly 17,000 TCR beta sequences with HLA alleles at 0.05 false discovery rate.

Details on this clone: Its antigen is not identified.

The PCR contained 60 Vbeta and 13 Jbeta primers. The method was immunoSEQ multiplex PCR; TCRdb's version includes in-frame clones alone and lacks a portion of them. This sample has 130,000 to 150,000 clones; around 78% occur once, and the top ten carry over 2.5%. This clonotype was sampled from a male donor in good health and CMV-seronegative. The sequencing input was PBMCs. V and J are TRBV27 and TRBJ2-7; 9 bases are a match to TRBD1. CDR3 loop: CASSSTGGSGYEQYF. The CDR3 bases are TGTGCCAGCAGTTCAACAGGGGGCTCCGGCTACGAGCAGTACTTC.